This T cell receptor (beta chain) was sequenced in a study of blood T cell repertoires in COVID-19. Across the whole study: COVID-19 samples, acute and convalescent, were from the United States, Italy and Spain.

Data came from immunoSEQ multiplex PCR; TCRdb stores just in-frame clones and leaves some out. Of about 380,000 clones listed, 88% are singletons. The ends lost 0 bases at V and 5 bases at J; junction bases unmatched: 3. CDR1 and CDR2 (germline): MNHNY, SVGAGI (reference sequence). The CDR3 length is 14 residues. Self-reported history from a screening survey and questionnaire set each donor's cohort. Among Cohort 3 donors, those recovered had two negative PCRs, clearance, or symptom resolution. This rearrangement joins TRBV6-6 to TRBJ2-5, with 7 positions matching TRBD2. Sequencing was done on a sample of PBMCs or T cells enriched from blood (not recorded which). The origin of this receptor is a woman aged 18-30 years who had recovered from COVID-19. This CDR3 reads CASSYSYGGETQYF. The CDR3 nucleotides read TGTGCCAGCAGTTACTCATACGGGGGGGAGACCCAGTACTTC.